Following are 30 T cell receptor beta chains from one sample sequenced in a study of blood T cells in healthy people across ages. A J-beta primer mix and a sample-barcoded 5' primer were used in a second PCR of roughly 6 to 11 cycles. TCRdb re-derived calls from the 5' RACE reads in MiXCR, one entry per CDR3 protein. The sample carries over 700,000 distinct CDR3 sequences, about 48% recorded once. Sequences were obtained from blood. These receptors all come from a man of 80 years or more in good health.

The chain is built from TRBV5-1 and TRBJ2-5; D gene ambiguous. The germline gives CDR1 SGHRS, CDR2 YFSETQ. V shed 3 bases and J shed 1 base, with 10 bases lying between them. The CDR3 has 14 amino acids. The CDR3 loop is CASSSTVAQETQYF. The DNA for the CDR3 is TGCGCCAGCAGCTCGACGGTCGCCCAAGAGACCCAGTACTTC. Full variable domain (missing parts from reference TRBV5-1 and TRBJ2-5): KAGVTQTPRYLIKTRGQQVTLSCSPISGHRSVSWYQQTPGQGLQFLFEYFSETQRNKGNFPGRFSGRQFSNSRSEMNVSTLELGDSALYLCASSSTVAQETQYFGPGTRLLVL.

The gene calls are TRBV5-1 and TRBJ2-4; D might be TRBD2 (5 bases). The J call is doubtful: the DNA matches TRBJ2-7 better. This CDR3 spans 14 amino acids. CDR1 and CDR2 from the germline V gene are SGHRS and YFSETQ. This chain's CDR3 is CASSLLPGVYEQYF. The CDR3 DNA reads as TGCGCCAGCAGCTTGCTCCCCGGGGTGTACGAGCAGTACTTC.

V usage is TRBV9 and J usage is TRBJ2-5; a weak D match, TRBD2 (5 bases). Per germline, CDR1 SGDLS and CDR2 YYNGEE. The ends were cut back, 0 bases at V and 1 base at J, with 10 bases in the middle. CDR3 length: 15 amino acids. The CDR3 loop is CASSVGGIPQETQYF. The CDR3 DNA reads as TGTGCCAGCAGCGTAGGAGGGATACCCCAAGAGACCCAGTACTTC.

This rearrangement joins TRBV12-3 or TRBV12-4 to TRBJ2-5, with D perhaps matching TRBD2 (5 bases). The CDR3 runs 13 residues. V dropped 9 bases and J dropped 5 bases, with 16 bases sitting between them. DNA of the CDR3: TGTGCCAGTGGGCAGAGGGCCAGGGAGACCCAGTACTTC. It is translated as CASGQRARETQYF.

The J gene is TRBJ1-2, the V gene TRBV6-2 or TRBV6-3, with D uncertain. CDR1 is MNHEY and CDR2 is SVGEGT in the germline V gene. The CDR3 has 14 residues. The germline V and J ends were trimmed by 6 bases and 4 bases, with 15 bases remaining between them. The CDR3 nucleotides read TGTGCCAGCAGACCCACGGCCTCCCGCTATGGCTACACCTTC. Translated, it gives CASRPTASRYGYTF.

The chain has TRBV5-1 and TRBJ2-1, with 10 bases matching TRBD2. With V trimmed by 5 bases and J by 0 bases, 5 bases remained unmatched. CDR1 is SGHRS and CDR2 is YFSETQ in the germline V gene. The CDR3 has 16 residues. The CDR3 protein is CASRGLASGSYNEQFF. CDR3 coding DNA: TGCGCCAGCAGGGGACTAGCGAGCGGCTCCTACAATGAGCAGTTCTTC.

V gene TRBV7-9 combines with J gene TRBJ2-5; TRBD1 matches at 9 bases. The J call could be wrong; TRBJ2-7 is a better fit for the DNA end. CDR3 size: 15 residues. Germline values: CDR1 SEHNR, CDR2 FQNEAQ (reference sequence). CDR3 protein: CASSFPGTGLPEQYF. DNA for the CDR3: TGTGCCAGCAGCTTCCCCGGGACAGGGCTTCCCGAGCAGTACTTC.

The chain recombines TRBV7-8 with TRBJ2-1; D gene unclear. The V gene lost 7 bases and the J gene lost 5 bases, with 18 bases spanning the gap. This CDR3 has 15 amino acids. From germline, CDR1 is SGHVS and CDR2 FQNEAQ. CDR3 DNA sequence: TGTGCCAGCACCCCCTCTGTAGTAGTGAACAATGAGCAGTTCTTC. Amino acid sequence: CASTPSVVVNNEQFF.

This clonotype was counted only a few times. The chain recombines TRBV29-1 with TRBJ2-7; possible D gene TRBD2, 6 bases. The closer fit of TRBJ2-5 to the DNA end suggests the J call may be wrong. The germline V gene encodes CDR1 SQVTM and CDR2 ANQGSEA. The CDR3 covers 15 residues. The CDR3 protein is CSVDCRELGQETQYF. CDR3 bases: TGCAGCGTTGATTGCCGGGAGTTGGGCCAAGAGACCCAGTACTTC.

This chain links TRBV24-1 with TRBJ2-3; 11 positions match TRBD2. The CDR3 is 16 amino acids. Germline-derived CDR1 and CDR2 are KGHDR and SFDVKD. J gave up 4 bases and V 7 bases, and 9 bases lay outside the gene matches. The CDR3 nucleotides read TGTGCCACCAGCGGACTAGCGGGCCTCGGAGCAGATACGCAGTATTTT. Protein sequence: CATSGLAGLGADTQYF.

V is TRBV2 and J is TRBJ2-2, with no clear D. This CDR3 has 14 residues. In germline, CDR1 is SNHLY, CDR2 FYNNEI. V lost 6 bases to trimming and J lost 8 bases, with 16 bases between them. CDR3: CASRVIIPEGELFF. Here the CDR3 DNA reads TGTGCCAGCAGGGTGATTATACCGGAAGGGGAGCTGTTTTTT. The full variable domain, its missing parts supplied by reference TRBV2 and TRBJ2-2, is EPEVTQTPSHQVTQMGQEVILRCVPISNHLYFYWYRQILGQKVEFLVSFYNNEISEKSEIFDDQFSVERPDGSNFTLKIRSTKLEDSAMYFCASRVIIPEGELFFGEGSRLTVL.

In this sample, this clonotype turned up a few times. The chain couples TRBV25-1 to TRBJ2-7, with TRBD1 as a possible D gene (6 bases). CDR1 and CDR2 from the germline V gene are MGHDK and SYGVNS. The length of the CDR3 is 11 residues. Trimming cost V 5 bases and J 6 bases, with 8 bases left between them. CDR3 in amino acids: CASSTGIEQYF. Here the CDR3 DNA reads TGTGCCAGCAGTACAGGGATCGAGCAGTACTTC.

To note about this clonotype: This clone may be a read error of a much larger clone one base away. The V and J genes are TRBV10-3 and TRBJ2-1; TRBD1 is a possible D gene (7 bases). Gene TRBJ2-7 matches the end of the DNA better, so the J call may be wrong. The CDR3 contains 13 residues. Looked up from germline, CDR1 is ENHRY and CDR2 is SYGVKD. This CDR3 reads CAITGDSYNEQYF. The CDR3, as DNA: TGTGCCATCACGGGGGACAGCTACAATGAGCAGTACTTC.

This clonotype appeared a few times. V gene TRBV5-1 combines with J gene TRBJ1-2; D gene unclear. The V gene's germline CDR1 is SGHRS and CDR2 YFSETQ. With 2 bases removed from V and 2 bases from J, the gap between germline ends came to 7 bases. The CDR3 is 13 residues long. The CDR3 DNA reads as TGCGCCAGCAGCTTCGGGGAAAACTATGGCTACACCTTC. This encodes CASSFGENYGYTF.

This chain links TRBV12-3 or TRBV12-4 with TRBJ1-2; D unresolved. This CDR3 comprises 11 residues. The germline V and J ends were trimmed by 7 bases and 5 bases, with 8 bases remaining between them. This CDR3 reads CASTTLYGYTF. The DNA for the CDR3 is TGTGCCAGCACCACCCTATATGGCTACACCTTC.

In its sample, this clonotype was seen a few times. This chain links TRBV12-3 or TRBV12-4 with TRBJ1-5, with D perhaps matching TRBD1 (6 bases). The CDR3 spans 14 residues. V lost 3 bases and J lost 6, with 12 bases in between. CDR3 in DNA: TGTGCCAGCAGTTTTGGGGGGCAGGGTCAGCCCCAGCATTTT. Residues: CASSFGGQGQPQHF.

The chain combines TRBV29-1 with TRBJ2-5, with TRBD1 matching over 9 bases. The better agreement between TRBJ2-1 and the DNA end casts doubt on the J call. This CDR3 is built from 14 residues. Germline CDR1 and CDR2: SQVTM and ANQGSEA. The CDR3 sequence: CSVDRDRDNSGQFF. The CDR3 region has the DNA TGCAGCGTTGACCGGGACAGGGATAATTCGGGGCAGTTCTTC.

The chain uses TRBV11-2 and TRBJ2-7, with TRBD1 identical over 9 bases. The ends lost 5 bases at V and 4 bases at J; junction bases unmatched: 9. CDR1 SGHAT and CDR2 FQNNGV come from the germline V gene. CDR3 length: 15 residues. The CDR3 reads CASSPGTGREYEQYF. CDR3 nucleotides: TGTGCCAGCAGCCCCGGGACAGGGAGAGAATACGAGCAGTACTTC. Using reference TRBV11-2 and TRBJ2-7 for the parts outside the CDR3, the full variable domain is EAGVAQSPRYKIIEKRQSVAFWCNPISGHATLYWYQQILGQGPKLLIQFQNNGVVDDSQLPKDRFSAERLKGVDSTLKIQPAKLEDSAVYLCASSPGTGREYEQYFGPGTRLTVT.

The CDR3 coding sequence is TGCAGCGTTCAAGGGCAGGTGTACAATGAGCAGTTCTTC. Translated, it gives CSVQGQVYNEQFF. This chain links TRBV29-1 with TRBJ2-1, with no clear D. The V and J ends lost 5 bases and 4 bases respectively, with 12 bases between them. This CDR3 is built from 13 residues. CDR1 and CDR2 from the germline V gene are SQVTM and ANQGSEA.

The V gene is TRBV12-3 or TRBV12-4, the J gene TRBJ1-2, with no clear D. CDR3 length: 15 amino acids. Trimming stripped 5 bases from V and 6 bases from J, with 19 bases between. The CDR3 DNA reads as TGTGCCAGCAGTCGGTCGGGAGAAGTAATGGATGGCTACACCTTC. Encoded protein: CASSRSGEVMDGYTF.

The rearrangement joins TRBV12-5 to TRBJ2-1; maybe TRBD2 (5 bases). Germline V lookup: CDR1 LGHNT, CDR2 FRNRAP. The CDR3 is 15 residues long. V was trimmed by 1 base and J by 4 bases, leaving 11 bases between them. Here the CDR3 reads CASGLGGPGYNEQFF. The DNA for the CDR3 is TGTGCTAGTGGTTTGGGCGGGCCGGGGTACAATGAGCAGTTCTTC.

The chain uses TRBV5-1 and TRBJ2-7; 9 bases are shared with TRBD1. CDR3 length: 16 residues. J lost 4 bases, V lost 1 base, and 9 bases had no gene match. Germline-derived CDR1 and CDR2 are SGHRS and YFSETQ. The CDR3 sequence is CASSLTGTGISYEQYF. For the CDR3, the DNA is TGCGCCAGCAGCTTGACTGGGACAGGGATTTCGTACGAGCAGTACTTC.

V is TRBV12-3 or TRBV12-4 and J is TRBJ2-7; TRBD1 matches at 8 bases. The V and J ends lost 4 bases and 3 bases, in that order; junction bases with no gene match: 5. This CDR3 is 14 amino acids long. CDR3 bases: TGTGCCAGCAGTTCAGGGGGCCCCATCTACGAGCAGTACTTC. Translation: CASSSGGPIYEQYF.

The rearrangement joins TRBV10-1 to TRBJ2-4; D possibly corresponds to TRBD2 (5 bases). Deletions cut 6 bases from V and 0 bases from J, with 9 bases between. The CDR3 covers 14 residues. Germline V gene lookup returns CDR1 WNHNN and CDR2 SYGVQD (reference sequence). The CDR3 loop is CASSFGVAKNIQYF. In DNA form, the CDR3 reads TGCGCCAGCAGCTTCGGGGTAGCCAAAAACATTCAGTACTTC.

The chain combines TRBV5-1 with TRBJ2-5, with 10 nucleotides matching TRBD2. Trimming cost V 4 bases and J 13 bases; bases outside gene matches: 13. This CDR3 contains 14 residues. Germline loops: CDR1 SGHRS, CDR2 YFSETQ. CDR3 bases: TGCGCCAGCAGCCGGACTAGCGGCGCTAGAGAGCGGTACTTC. Protein product: CASSRTSGARERYF.

For this clonotype: The junction departs from the called germline gene at one end, perhaps through a read error. The chain combines TRBV5-1 with TRBJ2-1, with D perhaps TRBD1 (5 bases). This CDR3 contains 14 residues. The germline CDR1 and CDR2 sequences are SGHRS and YFSETQ. The CDR3 region has the DNA TGCGCCGGCAGCTCTGGGGCAGCAAACAATGAGCAGTTCTTC. It yields the protein CAGSSGAANNEQFF.

J is TRBJ2-7 and V is TRBV12-3 or TRBV12-4, with 9 bases matching TRBD1. Trimming removed 3 bases from V and 7 bases from J; junction bases left unmatched: 22. This CDR3 is 19 amino acids long. CDR3 bases: TGTGCCAGCAGTTTTTCCCAGGGTGGCCTGGGGACAGGGATCGATGAGCAGTACTTC. It yields the protein CASSFSQGGLGTGIDEQYF.

In its sample, this clonotype was seen a few times. V is TRBV29-1 and J is TRBJ2-4; D is unclear. Germline V gene lookup returns CDR1 SQVTM and CDR2 ANQGSEA. Trimming pared 4 bases from V and 6 bases from J, leaving 7 bases between. The CDR3 runs to 11 residues. CDR3 sequence: CSVAETNIQYF. The CDR3 DNA reads TGCAGCGTTGCCGAAACAAACATTCAGTACTTC.

The rearrangement links TRBV12-3 or TRBV12-4 to TRBJ1-4, with 8 bases fitting TRBD1. After removal of 6 bases from V and 7 bases from J, the junction contained 7 bases not matched to a gene. The CDR3 spans 14 residues. CDR3 sequence reads: CASRFRGLGEKLFF. The DNA for the CDR3 is TGTGCCAGCAGGTTCAGGGGGCTTGGTGAAAAACTGTTTTTT.

The chain carries TRBV5-1 and TRBJ2-1; TRBD2 matches at 16 bases. Losses at the gene ends were 6 bases for V and 4 bases for J; bases not matched to a gene: 7. This CDR3 is built from 17 residues. In germline, CDR1 is SGHRS, CDR2 YFSETQ. The CDR3 DNA sequence: TGCGCCAGCACCATGGGACTAGCGGGAGGGCCATACAATGAGCAGTTCTTC. Translating gives CASTMGLAGGPYNEQFF.